These 30 T cell receptor beta chains were all obtained from the same sample, sequenced in a study of OX40 agonist ivuxolimab in advanced cancers. Using immunoSEQ multiplex PCR, the repertoire was profiled, and TCRdb retains in-frame clones only, with some absent. The sample has 70,000 to 95,000 clones; 91% are singletons. The material sequenced was CD4+ or CD8+ T cells sorted from blood, taken in a trial of the OX40 agonist ivuxolimab. All receptors derive from an adult with an advanced solid tumor such as melanoma, head and neck, liver or kidney cancer.

The CDR3 loop is CASSLLTFWTDPSSGELFF. Written as DNA, the CDR3 is TGTGCCAGCAGCTTATTAACCTTCTGGACTGATCCATCCTCGGGGGAGCTGTTTTTT. The V gene is TRBV7-6, the J gene TRBJ2-2; possible D gene TRBD2, 5 bases. The CDR3 consists of 19 residues. Germline V gene lookup returns CDR1 SGHVS and CDR2 FNYEAQ. The V end was cut by 2 bases, the J end by 8 bases, with 27 bases between.

DNA of the CDR3: TGCGCCAGCAGTCACAAGAACACTGAAGCTTTCTTT. Residues: CASSHKNTEAFF. J is TRBJ1-1 and V is TRBV10-2; D not resolved. Germline lookup yields CDR1 WSHSY and CDR2 SAAADI. The CDR3 spans 12 residues. Trimming cost V 5 bases and J 1 base, with 5 bases left between them.

This sequence joins TRBV6-5 and TRBJ1-2; possibly TRBD1 for D (5 bases). Per germline, CDR1 MNHEY and CDR2 SVGAGI. V was clipped by 5 bases and J by 8 bases, with 18 bases between them. This CDR3 region has 14 residues. DNA of the CDR3: TGTGCCAGCAGTGTCACCTCAGGGATTGGCGGCTACACCTTC. It translates to CASSVTSGIGGYTF.

The chain employs TRBV6-1 and TRBJ2-7; D remains ambiguous. Germline V gene data show CDR1 as MNHNS and CDR2 as SASEGT. V shed 4 bases and J shed 3 bases, with 4 bases lying between them. The CDR3 is 11 residues long. CDR3 amino acids: CASSGLYEQYF. Written as DNA, the CDR3 is TGTGCCAGCAGTGGTCTCTACGAGCAGTACTTC.

Regarding this clone: Other DNA sequences within the sample encode an identical CDR3. The chain carries TRBV28 and TRBJ1-5, with D unclear. The V end was cut by 4 bases, the J end by 5 bases, with 3 bases between. The CDR3 consists of 11 residues. Germline loops: CDR1 MDHEN, CDR2 SYDVKM. CDR3 nucleotides: TGTGCCAGCAGTTCGGATCAGCCCCAGCATTTT. It yields the protein CASSSDQPQHF.

J is TRBJ1-2 and V is TRBV28; D ambiguous. The V gene's germline CDR1 is MDHEN and CDR2 SYDVKM. The CDR3 spans 12 residues. V lost 5 bases and J 4 bases, leaving 8 bases between the germline ends. Here the CDR3 DNA reads TGTGCCAGCAGTCCGGGCCTCTATGGCTACACCTTC. Residues: CASSPGLYGYTF.

The V and J genes are TRBV10-3 and TRBJ1-5; D is perhaps TRBD1 (6 bases). Looked up from germline, CDR1 is ENHRY and CDR2 is SYGVKD. Deletions cut 8 bases from V and 1 base from J, with 18 bases between. The CDR3 totals 16 residues. The DNA for the CDR3 is TGTGCCATCGGTACAGGGACTGGTGTAAGCAATCAGCCCCAGCATTTT. The encoded protein is CAIGTGTGVSNQPQHF.

The chain combines TRBV2 with TRBJ2-3, with 8 positions matching TRBD1. V shed 9 bases and J 0 bases; nucleotides not matched to a gene: 5. Germline values: CDR1 SNHLY, CDR2 FYNNEI. CDR3 size: 14 residues. This chain's CDR3 is CASKQGDSTDTQYF. Written as DNA, the CDR3 is TGTGCCAGTAAACAGGGGGATAGCACAGATACGCAGTATTTT.

The chain uses TRBV9 and TRBJ1-1; 8 nucleotides line up with TRBD1. Per germline, CDR1 SGDLS and CDR2 YYNGEE. The V gene end was trimmed by 3 bases and the J gene end by 3 bases; junction bases not matched to a gene: 4. This CDR3 contains 14 residues. CDR3 amino acids: CASSAQGGYTEAFF. DNA for the CDR3: TGTGCCAGCAGCGCACAGGGGGGTTACACTGAAGCTTTCTTT. Full variable domain (rest looked up from reference TRBV9 and TRBJ1-1): DSGVTQTPKHLITATGQRVTLRCSPRSGDLSVYWYQQSLDQGLQFLIQYYNGEERAKGNILERFSAQQFPDLHSELNLSSLELGDSALYFCASSAQGGYTEAFFGQGTRLTVV.

The chain joins TRBV7-9 to TRBJ1-5; no clear D gene. This CDR3 region has 12 residues. The germline gives CDR1 SEHNR, CDR2 FQNEAQ (reference sequence). V lost 4 bases, J lost 5 bases, and 6 bases lay in between. The CDR3 is CASSSDHQPQHF. CDR3 nucleotide sequence: TGTGCCAGCAGCTCCGATCATCAGCCCCAGCATTTT.

The chain recombines TRBV7-2 with TRBJ2-1; the D gene is possibly TRBD2 (6 bases). The CDR3 contains 14 residues. V lost 5 bases, J lost 5 bases, and 13 bases lay in between. Germline values: CDR1 SGHTA, CDR2 FQGNSA. The CDR3 sequence is CASSPQGGNNEQFF. DNA of the CDR3: TGTGCCAGCAGCCCTCAGGGCGGGAACAATGAGCAGTTCTTC.

The J gene is TRBJ2-7, the V gene TRBV9; D remains unclear. Trimming left V 0 bases short and J 0 bases short, with 7 bases between. CDR3 length: 14 residues. Germline assignment: CDR1 SGDLS and CDR2 YYNGEE. The CDR3 loop reads CASSVGGISYEQYF. The CDR3 DNA reads as TGTGCCAGCAGCGTAGGCGGAATCTCCTACGAGCAGTACTTC.

The chain carries TRBV5-4 and TRBJ2-2, with 8 bases fitting TRBD2. The CDR3 has 16 residues. Germline V gene lookup returns CDR1 SGHNT and CDR2 YYREEE (reference sequence). V shed 4 bases, J shed 5 bases, and the junction held 10 bases outside the gene matches. CDR3 protein: CASSMPGTSKTGELFF. The CDR3, as DNA: TGTGCCAGCAGCATGCCCGGGACTAGTAAGACCGGGGAGCTGTTTTTT.

V and J are TRBV10-3 and TRBJ2-1, with 13 bases matching TRBD2. The CDR3 totals 18 residues. CDR1 ENHRY and CDR2 SYGVKD come from the germline V gene. V trimming: 5 bases; J trimming: 6 bases; junction bases outside the gene matches: 13. CDR3 nucleotides: TGTGCCATCAGTCTGGGACTAGCGGGAATGGGGTCTCGCAATGAGCAGTTCTTC. This sequence encodes CAISLGLAGMGSRNEQFF.

V and J are TRBV7-2 and TRBJ2-5, with D uncertain. The germline gives CDR1 SGHTA, CDR2 FQGNSA. The CDR3 runs to 13 residues. V lost 3 bases and J 5 bases, leaving 10 bases between the germline ends. The DNA for the CDR3 is TGTGCCAGCAGCTTGGGTCTTTGGGAGACCCAGTACTTC. It yields the protein CASSLGLWETQYF.

This sequence joins TRBV2 and TRBJ1-5; possible D gene TRBD1, 5 bases. CDR1 and CDR2 (germline): SNHLY, FYNNEI. Between the trimmed V and J ends, which lost 6 bases and 0 bases, there was a span of 12 bases. The CDR3 runs to 15 residues. The CDR3 nucleotides read TGTGCCAGCAGGAGGGAAGGGGATAGCAATCAGCCCCAGCATTTT. It specifies CASRREGDSNQPQHF.

This clone came up a few times. The chain joins TRBV5-4 to TRBJ1-2; 8 nucleotides align to TRBD1. The CDR3 has 14 residues. Germline lookup yields CDR1 SGHNT and CDR2 YYREEE (reference sequence). V lost 4 bases to trimming and J lost 8 bases; unmatched junction nucleotides: 10. DNA for the CDR3: TGTGCCAGCAGCATCGGACAGGGCCTAGTAGGCTACACCTTC. Residues: CASSIGQGLVGYTF.

The chain has TRBV5-1 and TRBJ2-7, with D perhaps TRBD1 or TRBD2 (5 bases each). CDR1 is SGHRS and CDR2 is YFSETQ in the germline V gene. V lost 0 bases, J lost 5 bases, and 12 bases lay in between. The CDR3 spans 14 residues. CDR3 sequence: CASSLAVGDDEQYF. The CDR3 bases are TGCGCCAGCAGCTTGGCTGTTGGGGACGACGAGCAGTACTTC.

The chain carries TRBV6-1 and TRBJ2-4, with TRBD1 matching 8 bases. Germline CDR1 MNHNS, CDR2 SASEGT. The CDR3 extends over 16 amino acids. J gave up 0 bases and V 4 bases, and 5 bases lay outside the gene matches. CDR3 DNA: TGTGCCAGCAGTGGCCAGGGGGCGGTAGCCAAAAACATTCAGTACTTC. As protein: CASSGQGAVAKNIQYF.

V gene TRBV11-2 combines with J gene TRBJ2-5; weak D call: TRBD2 (5 bases). The CDR3 consists of 13 residues. Trimming left V 5 bases short and J 5 bases short, with 12 bases between. Germline CDR1 reads SGHAT; CDR2 reads FQNNGV. This CDR3 is CASSLSGSETQYF. The DNA of the CDR3 is TGTGCCAGCAGCCTAAGCGGTTCTGAGACCCAGTACTTC.

The rearrangement uses TRBV19 and TRBJ1-4; possible D gene TRBD1, 5 bases. The germline CDR1 and CDR2 sequences are LNHDA and SQIVND (reference sequence). The CDR3 extends over 15 amino acids. V lost 3 bases, J lost 8 bases, and 16 bases lay in between. CDR3: CASSMGRPIMEKLFF. The CDR3 nucleotides are TGTGCCAGTAGTATGGGACGGCCGATAATGGAAAAACTGTTTTTT.

The rearrangement links TRBV28 to TRBJ2-7; D may be TRBD1 (6 bases). V was shortened by 7 bases and J by 3 bases, with 16 bases between the two germline ends. The CDR3 has 14 residues. The germline V gene encodes CDR1 MDHEN and CDR2 SYDVKM. The CDR3 sequence is CASTKSGQRYEQYF. CDR3 bases: TGTGCCAGCACCAAGAGCGGACAGCGCTACGAGCAGTACTTC.

The V gene is TRBV6-1, the J gene TRBJ2-5; 7 nucleotides match TRBD2. The CDR3 runs to 14 residues. The germline V gene has CDR1 MNHNS and CDR2 SASEGT. The V segment lost 6 bases and the J segment 4 bases; nucleotides outside the gene matches: 8. The CDR3 sequence: CASRDSGGGETQYF. In nucleotides, the CDR3 is TGTGCCAGCAGGGACTCGGGGGGAGGAGAGACCCAGTACTTC.

The V gene is TRBV7-8, the J gene TRBJ2-2; D remains unclear. Trimming took off 5 bases at V and 5 bases at J, with 9 bases between the two ends. The CDR3 runs to 13 residues. The germline V gene encodes CDR1 SGHVS and CDR2 FQNEAQ. The CDR3 loop is CASSLIRTGELFF. CDR3 DNA: TGTGCCAGCAGCCTGATTAGGACCGGGGAGCTGTTTTTT.

This rearrangement joins TRBV30 to TRBJ1-2; 8 bases are shared with TRBD1. CDR3 length: 12 residues. Trimming removed 5 bases from V and 8 bases from J; junction bases left unmatched: 7. CDR1 GTSNPN and CDR2 SVGIG come from the germline V gene (reference sequence). CDR3 amino acids: CAWGGQGFGYTF. CDR3 nucleotide sequence: TGTGCCTGGGGCGGACAGGGTTTCGGCTACACCTTC.

The chain employs TRBV18 and TRBJ1-5, with unresolved D. Germline V CDR1 and CDR2: KGHSH, LQKENI. The CDR3 loop spans 16 amino acids. Deletions cut 2 bases from V and 0 bases from J, with 11 bases between. CDR3 region: CASSPNPMYSNQPQHF. The DNA for the CDR3 is TGTGCCAGCTCACCAAACCCAATGTATAGCAATCAGCCCCAGCATTTT.

The V gene is TRBV19, the J gene TRBJ2-6; 10 nucleotides agree with TRBD2. The CDR3 runs to 16 residues. V dropped 7 bases and J dropped 0; count of bases not matched to a gene: 3. Germline V lookup: CDR1 LNHDA, CDR2 SQIVND (reference sequence). In DNA, the CDR3 is TGTGCCAGTATCGGACTAGCGGTCTCTGGGGCCAACGTCCTGACTTTC. As protein: CASIGLAVSGANVLTF.

The J gene is TRBJ2-1, the V gene TRBV5-1; 8 bases map to TRBD2. V dropped 9 bases and J dropped 9; count of bases not matched to a gene: 14. The germline V gene has CDR1 SGHRS and CDR2 YFSETQ. This CDR3 is built from 14 residues. CDR3 sequence: CATNPVPSGGEQFF. The CDR3, as DNA: TGCGCCACCAACCCCGTCCCCAGCGGGGGTGAGCAGTTCTTC.

The chain is built from TRBV4-2 and TRBJ2-3; a possible D gene is TRBD1 (6 bases). The CDR3 runs 17 residues. Per the germline V gene, CDR1 is LGHNA and CDR2 is YNFKEQ. V gave up 0 bases and J gave up 3 bases, with 16 bases separating them. The CDR3 is CASSQEGAAQRTDTQYF. CDR3 nucleotides: TGTGCCAGCAGCCAAGAGGGGGCCGCCCAGAGGACAGATACGCAGTATTTT.

The chain carries TRBV2 and TRBJ1-2; D is unresolved. In germline, CDR1 is SNHLY, CDR2 FYNNEI. The ends were cut back, 8 bases at V and 3 bases at J, with 7 bases in the middle. This CDR3 spans 11 amino acids. This chain's CDR3 is CASQFDYGYTF. CDR3 bases: TGTGCCAGCCAATTTGACTATGGCTACACCTTC.